This is a list of T cell receptor beta chains from one sample in a study of beta chain features in type 1 diabetes. Clones were read by immunoSEQ multiplex PCR, and TCRdb kept only the in-frame ones, dropping some. The sample consists of under 950,000 clones, about 17% of them appearing once. Sample: naive CD4+ T cells from blood. These receptors came from a woman aged 18-35 years in good health. CDR3s include the opening cysteine and the closing phenylalanine or tryptophan. Fields, in order: clone size, V gene, J gene, D gene, CDR3 protein, CDR3 DNA. D genes are given only for firm matches. A row's size may be missing; if present it is once, few, many or a size class.

clone_size: NA
v_call: TRBV5-6
j_call: TRBJ2-1
d_call: NA
cdr3_aa: CASSTPSHQGGARRHEQFF
cdr3_nt: TGTGCCAGCAGCACCCCTAGCCACCAAGGCGGCGCCCGGAGACATGAGCAGTTCTTC

clone_size: NA
v_call: TRBV5-1
j_call: TRBJ2-2
d_call: NA
cdr3_aa: CASRLGNTGELFF
cdr3_nt: TGCGCCAGCAGGTTAGGGAACACCGGGGAGCTGTTTTTT

clone_size: few
v_call: TRBV27
j_call: TRBJ2-7
d_call: NA
cdr3_aa: CASSPGYGNNEQYF
cdr3_nt: TGTGCCAGCAGCCCAGGGTATGGGAATAACGAGCAGTACTTC

clone_size: few
v_call: TRBV10-3
j_call: TRBJ2-1
d_call: NA
cdr3_aa: CAISERVGEQFF
cdr3_nt: TGTGCCATCAGTGAGCGGGTGGGCGAGCAGTTCTTC

clone_size: NA
v_call: TRBV7-6
j_call: TRBJ2-5
d_call: NA
cdr3_aa: CASSPRTEALQETQYF
cdr3_nt: TGTGCCAGCAGCCCACGGACAGAAGCCCTCCAAGAGACCCAGTACTTC

clone_size: NA
v_call: TRBV30
j_call: TRBJ2-7
d_call: NA
cdr3_aa: CAWGSPRATRIYEQYF
cdr3_nt: TGTGCCTGGGGATCCCCTCGGGCCACTCGGATCTACGAGCAGTACTTC

clone_size: NA
v_call: TRBV29-1
j_call: TRBJ1-2
d_call: NA
cdr3_aa: CSVESQGGWGYTF
cdr3_nt: TGCAGCGTTGAATCGCAGGGAGGCTGGGGCTACACCTTC

clone_size: NA
v_call: TRBV4-3
j_call: TRBJ2-3
d_call: NA
cdr3_aa: CASSLGQVTDTQYF
cdr3_nt: TGCGCCAGCAGCCTTGGGCAGGTCACAGATACGCAGTATTTT

clone_size: NA
v_call: TRBV7-3
j_call: TRBJ2-3
d_call: TRBD1
cdr3_aa: CASSPGQGTTDTQYF
cdr3_nt: TGTGCCAGCAGCCCTGGACAGGGAACCACAGATACGCAGTATTTT

clone_size: NA
v_call: TRBV2
j_call: TRBJ2-1
d_call: TRBD2
cdr3_aa: CASSDSGRENNEQFF
cdr3_nt: TGTGCCAGCAGTGATAGCGGGAGGGAGAACAATGAGCAGTTCTTC

clone_size: NA
v_call: TRBV6-5
j_call: TRBJ2-7
d_call: NA
cdr3_aa: CASSYSGSRYEQYF
cdr3_nt: TGTGCCAGCAGTTACTCTGGCAGTCGGTACGAGCAGTACTTC

clone_size: NA
v_call: TRBV28
j_call: TRBJ2-3
d_call: NA
cdr3_aa: CAIDRATGTDTQYF
cdr3_nt: TGTGCCATCGACCGGGCCACAGGGACAGATACGCAGTATTTT

clone_size: NA
v_call: TRBV7-9
j_call: TRBJ2-7
d_call: NA
cdr3_aa: CASSQGIAYGYEQYF
cdr3_nt: TGCGCCAGCAGCCAAGGAATTGCGTACGGCTACGAGCAGTACTTC

clone_size: few
v_call: TRBV7-3
j_call: TRBJ2-6
d_call: TRBD1
cdr3_aa: CASSLRSPRDRESGANVLTF
cdr3_nt: TGTGCCAGCAGCTTACGGTCCCCCCGGGACAGGGAATCTGGGGCCAACGTCCTGACTTTC

clone_size: NA
v_call: TRBV10-2
j_call: TRBJ2-5
d_call: TRBD2
cdr3_aa: CASSLAGETQYF
cdr3_nt: TGCGCCAGCAGTTTAGCGGGTGAGACCCAGTACTTC

clone_size: NA
v_call: TRBV7-3
j_call: TRBJ2-1
d_call: TRBD2
cdr3_aa: CASSLSGSDNEQFF
cdr3_nt: TGTGCCAGCAGCTTAAGCGGGAGCGACAATGAGCAGTTCTTC

clone_size: NA
v_call: TRBV10-3
j_call: TRBJ2-1
d_call: TRBD2
cdr3_aa: CAISVAGANEQFF
cdr3_nt: TGTGCCATCAGTGTAGCGGGAGCGAATGAGCAGTTCTTC

clone_size: NA
v_call: TRBV6-6
j_call: TRBJ2-4
d_call: NA
cdr3_aa: CASTDRTKGENIQYF
cdr3_nt: TGTGCCAGCACTGACAGGACTAAAGGTGAAAACATTCAGTACTTC

clone_size: few
v_call: TRBV2
j_call: TRBJ2-2
d_call: NA
cdr3_aa: CASSYRDPNTGELFF
cdr3_nt: TGTGCCAGCAGTTACAGGGACCCGAACACCGGGGAGCTGTTTTTT

clone_size: few
v_call: TRBV29-1
j_call: TRBJ2-1
d_call: NA
cdr3_aa: CSVEGLVSAVNEQFF
cdr3_nt: TGCAGCGTTGAGGGACTCGTATCAGCGGTCAATGAGCAGTTCTTC

clone_size: NA
v_call: TRBV7-9
j_call: TRBJ1-5
d_call: TRBD1
cdr3_aa: CASSPDGGTGRNSNQPQHF
cdr3_nt: TGTGCCAGCAGCCCCGATGGGGGGACAGGACGTAATAGCAATCAGCCCCAGCATTTT

clone_size: many
v_call: TRBV14
j_call: TRBJ1-4
d_call: NA
cdr3_aa: CASSAWGLPGLFF
cdr3_nt: TGTGCCAGCAGCGCTTGGGGCCTACCCGGCCTGTTTTTT

clone_size: NA
v_call: TRBV6-5
j_call: TRBJ1-2
d_call: NA
cdr3_aa: CASSPSAGNYGYTF
cdr3_nt: TGTGCCAGCAGTCCCTCCGCGGGGAACTATGGCTACACCTTC

clone_size: NA
v_call: TRBV2
j_call: TRBJ2-7
d_call: TRBD2
cdr3_aa: CASSINGGVYEQYF
cdr3_nt: TGTGCCAGCAGTATTAATGGGGGGGTCTACGAGCAGTACTTC

clone_size: few
v_call: TRBV9
j_call: TRBJ2-3
d_call: TRBD2
cdr3_aa: CASSVLGLAEDTQYF
cdr3_nt: TGTGCCAGCAGCGTATTGGGACTAGCGGAGGATACGCAGTATTTT

clone_size: few
v_call: TRBV28
j_call: TRBJ2-7
d_call: NA
cdr3_aa: CASRGDKLYEQYF
cdr3_nt: TGTGCCAGCAGAGGGGACAAATTATACGAGCAGTACTTC

clone_size: few
v_call: TRBV19
j_call: TRBJ2-6
d_call: TRBD1
cdr3_aa: CASSTQGQVASTGANVLTF
cdr3_nt: TGTGCCAGTAGTACACAGGGACAGGTTGCGTCTACTGGGGCCAACGTCCTGACTTTC

clone_size: few
v_call: TRBV6-5
j_call: TRBJ2-6
d_call: NA
cdr3_aa: CASSYSGDGGANVLTF
cdr3_nt: TGTGCCAGCAGTTACTCCGGCGACGGGGGGGCCAACGTCCTGACTTTC

clone_size: NA
v_call: TRBV20-1
j_call: TRBJ1-1
d_call: NA
cdr3_aa: CSSGKREEAFF
cdr3_nt: TGCAGTAGCGGTAAGAGAGAAGAAGCTTTCTTT

clone_size: NA
v_call: TRBV5-6
j_call: TRBJ1-2
d_call: NA
cdr3_aa: CASSSVGRDGYTF
cdr3_nt: TGTGCCAGCAGCTCGGTTGGGAGGGATGGCTACACCTTC

clone_size: NA
v_call: TRBV19
j_call: TRBJ2-4
d_call: NA
cdr3_aa: CASSSRPSVKNIQYF
cdr3_nt: TGTGCCAGTAGTAGCAGGCCTAGCGTGAAAAACATTCAGTACTTC

clone_size: many
v_call: TRBV7-9
j_call: TRBJ2-7
d_call: NA
cdr3_aa: CATSTGTPPASYEQYF
cdr3_nt: TGTGCCACCTCAACAGGGACACCCCCCGCATCCTACGAGCAGTACTTC

clone_size: NA
v_call: TRBV29-1
j_call: TRBJ2-3
d_call: TRBD2
cdr3_aa: CSAHRGLAGPDTQYF
cdr3_nt: TGCAGCGCCCATAGAGGACTAGCGGGCCCCGATACGCAGTATTTT

clone_size: NA
v_call: TRBV2
j_call: TRBJ2-7
d_call: NA
cdr3_aa: CASSLGDYEQYF
cdr3_nt: TGTGCCAGCAGTTTGGGGGACTACGAGCAGTACTTC

clone_size: few
v_call: TRBV7-2
j_call: TRBJ2-3
d_call: TRBD2
cdr3_aa: CASRTSGRNTDTQYF
cdr3_nt: TGTGCCAGTCGTACTAGCGGGAGGAACACAGATACGCAGTATTTT

clone_size: few
v_call: TRBV6-5
j_call: TRBJ1-1
d_call: NA
cdr3_aa: CASSYSWQGKTEAFF
cdr3_nt: TGTGCCAGCAGTTACTCGTGGCAGGGGAAGACTGAAGCTTTCTTT

clone_size: NA
v_call: TRBV2
j_call: TRBJ1-1
d_call: NA
cdr3_aa: CASSTQGDEAFF
cdr3_nt: TGTGCCAGCAGCACACAGGGTGACGAAGCTTTCTTT

clone_size: few
v_call: TRBV6-6
j_call: TRBJ2-7
d_call: TRBD2
cdr3_aa: CASSYPTLAGDSEQYF
cdr3_nt: TGTGCCAGCAGTTACCCTACTCTAGCGGGAGATAGCGAGCAGTACTTC

clone_size: NA
v_call: TRBV11-2
j_call: TRBJ2-1
d_call: TRBD2
cdr3_aa: CASSLEAGGPNEQFF
cdr3_nt: TGTGCCAGCAGCTTGGAGGCGGGAGGGCCAAATGAGCAGTTCTTC

clone_size: NA
v_call: TRBV11-2
j_call: TRBJ1-1
d_call: NA
cdr3_aa: CASTWGYREAFF
cdr3_nt: TGTGCCAGCACCTGGGGGTACAGGGAAGCTTTCTTT